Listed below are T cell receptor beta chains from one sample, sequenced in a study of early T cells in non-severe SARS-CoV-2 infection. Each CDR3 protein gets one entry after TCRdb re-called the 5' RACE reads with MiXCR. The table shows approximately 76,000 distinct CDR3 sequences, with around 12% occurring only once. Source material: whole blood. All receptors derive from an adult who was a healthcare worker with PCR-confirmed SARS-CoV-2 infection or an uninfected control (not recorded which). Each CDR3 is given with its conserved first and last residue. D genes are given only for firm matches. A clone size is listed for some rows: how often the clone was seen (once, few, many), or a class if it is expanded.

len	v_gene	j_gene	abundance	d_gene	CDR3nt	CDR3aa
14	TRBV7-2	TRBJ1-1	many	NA	TGTGCCAGCAGCCCAAGTCCAACGAACACTGAAGCTTTCTTT	CASSPSPTNTEAFF
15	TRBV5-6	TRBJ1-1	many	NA	TGTGCCAGCAGCTTGGTTGCGACAGTGAACACTGAAGCTTTCTTT	CASSLVATVNTEAFF
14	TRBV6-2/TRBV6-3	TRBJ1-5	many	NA	TGTGCCAGCAGTCTTACAGAAAATAATCAGCCCCAGCATTTT	CASSLTENNQPQHF
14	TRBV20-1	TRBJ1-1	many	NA	TGCAGTGCTAGTAAGATTCCACGGAACACTGAAGCTTTCTTT	CSASKIPRNTEAFF
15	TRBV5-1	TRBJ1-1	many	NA	TGCGCCAGCAGCTTGGGTGGCTTAGAAAACACTGAAGCTTTCTTT	CASSLGGLENTEAFF
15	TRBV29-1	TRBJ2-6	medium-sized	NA	TGCAGCGGGTGGAGGGGGAGCACTGGGGCCAACGTCCTGACTTTC	CSGWRGSTGANVLTF
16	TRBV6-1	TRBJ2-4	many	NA	TGTGCCAGCAGTGAAGGGATAGCTCCAGCCAAAAACATTCAGTACTTC	CASSEGIAPAKNIQYF
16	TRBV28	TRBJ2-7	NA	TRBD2	TGTGCCAGCAGTCCTAGGACTAGCGGGAGGACGTACGAGCAGTACTTC	CASSPRTSGRTYEQYF
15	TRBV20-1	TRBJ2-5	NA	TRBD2	TGCAGTGCTAGTTCCCCTAGCGGTATCCAAGAGACCCAGTACTTC	CSASSPSGIQETQYF
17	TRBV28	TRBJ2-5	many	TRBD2	TGTGCCAGCAGTCCCAACCGACTAGCGGGAGTCGGGGAGACCCAGTACTTC	CASSPNRLAGVGETQYF
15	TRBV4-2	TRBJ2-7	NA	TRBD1	TGTGCCAGCAGCCAAGATTGGACAGGGGAGTGGGAGCAGTACTTC	CASSQDWTGEWEQYF
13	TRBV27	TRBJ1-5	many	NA	TGTGCCAGCGGGGGTTGGGGGAATCAGCCCCAGCATTTT	CASGGWGNQPQHF
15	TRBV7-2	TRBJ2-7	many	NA	TGTGCCAGCAGCCGAACAAGTTCCTCCCCCTACGAGCAGTACTTC	CASSRTSSSPYEQYF